This TCR beta chain emerged from a study of OX40 agonist ivuxolimab in advanced cancers. In germline, CDR1 is MNHEY, CDR2 SVGAGI. There are 15 residues in the CDR3. The V end lost 7 bases, the J end lost 2 bases, and 14 bases lay between the germline ends. Systemic immunosuppression or a history of autoimmune disease excluded patients. Study findings and constraints: CD8+ T cells showed, on average, more clonal expansion than CD4+ cells. Antigen specificity of clonally expanded peripheral T cells was not established.

With regard to this clone: Its antigen is currently unknown. This same CDR3 is encoded by further DNA sequences in the sample.

Here immunoSEQ multiplex PCR was the method, and the copy in TCRdb shows in-frame clones only, minus some. The table records 98,000 or so clones, 91% of them present only once. The input for sequencing was CD4+ or CD8+ T cells sorted from blood, taken in a trial of the OX40 agonist ivuxolimab. This receptor was taken from an adult with an advanced solid tumor such as melanoma, head and neck, liver or kidney cancer. The chain employs TRBV6-5 and TRBJ2-2; tentatively, D is TRBD1 or TRBD2 (5 bases each). CDR3 nucleotides: TGTGCCAGCACGAGGGGAGCTGTAAACACCGGGGAGCTGTTTTTT. Translation gives CASTRGAVNTGELFF.